This T cell receptor (beta chain) was retrieved from a study of control samples from healthy donors and cancer patients. Germline assignment: CDR1 SGHRS and CDR2 YFSETQ. V dropped 1 base and J dropped 9; count of bases not matched to a gene: 5. The CDR3 spans 15 residues. Assay used: immunoSEQ multiplex PCR; TCRdb lists only in-frame clones, some missing. The data show approximately 130,000 clones, over 75% seen once. This TCR came from a man between 40 and 49 years old in good health. Specimen: blood. The rearrangement links TRBV5-1 to TRBJ1-6; 9 nucleotides agree with TRBD1. Written as DNA, the CDR3 is TGCGCCAGCAGCTTGACGACAGGGGGAGCTTCACCCCTCCACTTT. Protein: CASSLTTGGASPLHF.